One and the same sample provided the 26 T cell receptor beta chains below, sequenced in a study of T cell responses to AZD1222 COVID-19 vaccine. Measured with immunoSEQ multiplex PCR; TCRdb has only the in-frame clones, and not every one. The sample lists 70,000 to 100,000 clones, around 85% occurring once. The sample in question was peripheral blood, obtained 28 days after the second AZD1222 dose. The receptors derive from an adult who received the AZD1222 COVID-19 vaccine.

J is TRBJ1-2 and V is TRBV10-3; TRBD1 is a possible D gene (5 bases). V was cut by 8 bases and J by 4 bases, with 17 bases left in between. The germline gives CDR1 ENHRY, CDR2 SYGVKD. CDR3 length: 14 amino acids. This chain's CDR3 is CAIRRDSEGYGYTF. In nucleotides, the CDR3 is TGTGCCATCCGACGGGACTCGGAGGGCTATGGCTACACCTTC.

This clone has just one count. The chain has TRBV4-1 and TRBJ1-4; perhaps TRBD1 as D (5 bases). Germline-derived CDR1 and CDR2 are MGHRA and YSYEKL. CDR3 length: 15 amino acids. With 2 bases removed from V and 1 base from J, the gap between germline ends came to 8 bases. CDR3 coding DNA: TGCGCCAGCAGCCAAAATAGGGGAACTAATGAAAAACTGTTTTTT. Translation: CASSQNRGTNEKLFF.

The chain couples TRBV5-4 to TRBJ1-2; TRBD1 agrees at 9 bases. The CDR3 sequence is 14 residues long. Losses at the gene ends were 6 bases for V and 2 bases for J; bases not matched to a gene: 5. Germline CDR1 and CDR2: SGHNT and YYREEE (reference sequence). The CDR3: CASIKTGGNYGYTF. CDR3 in DNA: TGTGCCAGCATCAAGACAGGGGGGAACTATGGCTACACCTTC.

This chain connects TRBV10-3 to TRBJ1-5; 8 nucleotides align to TRBD1. From germline, CDR1 is ENHRY and CDR2 SYGVKD. This CDR3 comprises 15 residues. V lost 0 bases, J lost 6 bases, and 4 bases stayed unmatched. DNA for the CDR3: TGTGCCATCAGTGAGTCACAGGGGGTCGGTCAGCCCCAGCATTTT. It encodes CAISESQGVGQPQHF.

This clone has a single count. The CDR3, as DNA: TGCGCCAGCCTACAGGGACCAGACACAGATACGCAGTATTTT. Encoded protein: CASLQGPDTDTQYF. This chain links TRBV5-1 with TRBJ2-3; a possible D gene is TRBD1 (6 bases). The germline V gene encodes CDR1 SGHRS and CDR2 YFSETQ. Trimming removed 7 bases from V and 2 bases from J, with 14 bases in between. This CDR3 contains 14 residues.

This clone was counted a few times. The chain carries TRBV5-4 and TRBJ1-1; D perhaps matches TRBD1 (6 bases). The germline V gene encodes CDR1 SGHNT and CDR2 YYREEE (reference sequence). V was pared by 0 bases and J by 2 bases, with 11 bases between. The CDR3 has 15 residues. The CDR3 coding sequence is TGTGCCAGCAGCTTGGGACAGGCCCTAAACACTGAAGCTTTCTTT. This encodes CASSLGQALNTEAFF.

This chain uses TRBV20-1 with TRBJ2-7, with 12 bases that match TRBD1. This CDR3 contains 17 residues. Per germline, CDR1 DFQATT and CDR2 SNEGSKA (reference sequence). V shed 3 bases and J 5 bases; nucleotides not matched to a gene: 14. In DNA form, the CDR3 reads TGCAGTGCTAGTGGGACAGGGGGCGGACTATCCCTCGACGAGCAGTACTTC. This codes for CSASGTGGGLSLDEQYF.

The J gene is TRBJ2-5, the V gene TRBV19; 8 nucleotides line up with TRBD2. From germline, CDR1 is LNHDA and CDR2 SQIVND (reference sequence). Trimming at V came to 3 bases and at J to 3 bases, leaving 6 bases not matched to a gene. The CDR3 is 15 amino acids. CDR3 in DNA: TGTGCCAGTAGTATCCGACTAGCGCAGGAAGAGACCCAGTACTTC. The encoded protein is CASSIRLAQEETQYF. The whole variable domain, filled in from reference TRBV19 and TRBJ2-5, reads DGGITQSPKYLFRKEGQNVTLSCEQNLNHDAMYWYRQDPGQGLRLIYYSQIVNDFQKGDIAEGYSVSREKKESFPLTVTSAQKNPTAFYLCASSIRLAQEETQYFGPGTRLLVL.

The rearrangement links TRBV6-2 or TRBV6-3 to TRBJ2-1; 8 nucleotides line up with TRBD1. Germline lookup yields CDR1 MNHEY and CDR2 SVGEGT. This CDR3 has 15 amino acids. The junction had 1 base not matched to a gene; V was cut back by 2 bases and J by 1 base. CDR3 amino acids: CASSYRDRSYNEQFF. The CDR3 nucleotides read TGTGCCAGCAGTTACAGGGACAGGTCCTACAATGAGCAGTTCTTC.

The chain couples TRBV5-1 to TRBJ2-1; D unresolved. The CDR3 totals 16 residues. Trimming removed 0 bases at V and 3 bases at J, with 13 bases between. Germline-derived CDR1 and CDR2 are SGHRS and YFSETQ. The CDR3 DNA reads as TGCGCCAGCAGCTTGGTTTGGGAACCTTTCTACAATGAGCAGTTCTTC. Translating it yields CASSLVWEPFYNEQFF.

V usage is TRBV30 and J usage is TRBJ2-1; D might be TRBD2 (5 bases). V lost 1 base and J lost 0, with 13 bases in between. This CDR3 region has 16 residues. Looked up from germline, CDR1 is GTSNPN and CDR2 is SVGIG (reference sequence). The CDR3 reads CAWSAGLESSYNEQFF. The CDR3 DNA is TGTGCCTGGAGTGCTGGACTGGAAAGCTCCTACAATGAGCAGTTCTTC.

This chain links TRBV19 with TRBJ1-2; 9 bases line up with TRBD1. V was pared by 5 bases and J by 4 bases, with 8 bases of the junction left unmatched. CDR3 length: 15 residues. Germline CDR1 is LNHDA and CDR2 is SQIVND (reference sequence). The CDR3 spells CASSAGTGPSYGYTF. DNA of the CDR3: TGTGCCAGTAGTGCCGGGACAGGGCCTAGCTATGGCTACACCTTC.

The V call is TRBV13, the J call TRBJ2-7; unclear D gene. CDR3 length equals 14 residues. The V end was cut by 5 bases, the J end by 3 bases, with 14 bases between. In germline, CDR1 is PRHDT, CDR2 FYEKMQ (reference sequence). CDR3 sequence (DNA): TGTGCCAGCAGCCTCGAGAGATTGGGCTACGAGCAGTACTTC. It codes for CASSLERLGYEQYF.

In regard to this clone: The same CDR3 arises from other DNA sequences in this sample as well. V is TRBV29-1 and J is TRBJ1-2; D might be TRBD1 (5 bases). This CDR3 has 12 amino acids. The germline V gene has CDR1 SQVTM and CDR2 ANQGSEA. Trimming removed 5 bases from V and 0 bases from J, with 7 bases in between. Written as DNA, the CDR3 is TGCAGCGTTACAGGAGCTAACTATGGCTACACCTTC. Its translation is CSVTGANYGYTF.

The DNA for the CDR3 is TGCGCCAGCAGGAGACAGGGCAAGACACCCCTCCACTTT. Protein product: CASRRQGKTPLHF. The gene calls are TRBV10-2 and TRBJ1-6; 7 nucleotides match TRBD1. With 6 bases clipped from V and 11 bases from J, the junction kept 7 bases outside the gene matches. In germline, CDR1 is WSHSY, CDR2 SAAADI. This CDR3 spans 13 amino acids.

V gene TRBV6-5 combines with J gene TRBJ2-2; D is perhaps TRBD1 (5 bases). Trimming took 6 bases from V and 4 from J, leaving 9 bases between them. Germline CDR1 reads MNHEY; CDR2 reads SVGAGI. The CDR3 consists of 13 residues. The CDR3 DNA follows: TGTGCCAGCAGGACTCAGGGCACCGGGGAGCTGTTTTTT. It translates to CASRTQGTGELFF.

CDR3 in DNA: TGTGCCAGCAGGCGACAGGGGCAGAACACTGAAGCTTTCTTT. Amino acid sequence: CASRRQGQNTEAFF. The V call is TRBV6-5, the J call TRBJ1-1; 8 positions match TRBD1. This CDR3 has 14 residues. In germline, CDR1 is MNHEY, CDR2 SVGAGI. The J segment lost 1 base and the V segment lost 6 bases, leaving 4 bases of the junction unmatched.

The chain joins TRBV7-3 to TRBJ1-1, with D possibly matching TRBD1 (5 bases). From germline, CDR1 is SGHTA and CDR2 FQGTGA. The CDR3 totals 15 residues. Trimming took off 1 base at V and 1 base at J, with 10 bases between the two ends. Here the CDR3 DNA reads TGTGCCAGCAGCTTAAGTGCAGGGACGAACACTGAAGCTTTCTTT. Translation gives CASSLSAGTNTEAFF.

The chain uses TRBV28 and TRBJ1-5; a possible D gene is TRBD1 (6 bases). Germline-derived CDR1 and CDR2 are MDHEN and SYDVKM. The CDR3 has 13 residues. V lost 7 bases and J lost 2, with 9 bases in between. CDR3 sequence: CASTRQGNQPQHF. The CDR3 DNA is TGTGCCAGCACTAGACAGGGCAATCAGCCCCAGCATTTT.

V gene TRBV30 combines with J gene TRBJ2-7; D might be TRBD2 (6 bases). This CDR3 region has 15 residues. The germline V gene has CDR1 GTSNPN and CDR2 SVGIG (reference sequence). Trimming took 2 bases from V and 3 from J, leaving 17 bases between them. Written as DNA, the CDR3 is TGTGCCTGGAGTCCCCTAGGTGGGGGAGGCTACGAGCAGTACTTC. Translation gives CAWSPLGGGGYEQYF.

The V and J genes are TRBV5-4 and TRBJ2-3, with 8 bases that match TRBD2. This CDR3 region has 16 residues. Trimming removed 0 bases from V and 6 bases from J; junction bases left unmatched: 9. Germline CDR1 SGHNT, CDR2 YYREEE (reference sequence). The CDR3 here is CASSLGGAGVRDTQYF. The CDR3 nucleotides are TGTGCCAGCAGCTTGGGAGGAGCGGGAGTTAGGGATACGCAGTATTTT. The complete variable domain, with remaining parts taken from reference TRBV5-4 and TRBJ2-3, reads ETGVTQSPTHLIKTRGQQVTLRCSSQSGHNTVSWYQQALGQGPQFIFQYYREEENGRGNFPPRFSGLQFPNYSSELNVNALELDDSALYLCASSLGGAGVRDTQYFGPGTRLTVL.

J is TRBJ2-2 and V is TRBV6-5, with D perhaps being TRBD1 or TRBD2 (5 bases each). Germline CDR1 and CDR2: MNHEY and SVGAGI. Deletions cut 8 bases from V and 8 bases from J, with 18 bases between. The CDR3 has 14 amino acids. The CDR3 sequence: CASSTGTQAGELFF. DNA of the CDR3: TGTGCCAGCTCAACCGGGACCCAAGCGGGGGAGCTGTTTTTT.

The gene calls are TRBV30 and TRBJ1-3, with D unresolved. Per germline, CDR1 GTSNPN and CDR2 SVGIG (reference sequence). The CDR3 is 13 amino acids. Trimming stripped 4 bases from V and 0 bases from J, with 7 bases between. The chain's CDR3 is CAWNVASGNTIYF. The DNA for the CDR3 is TGTGCCTGGAACGTAGCCTCTGGAAACACCATATATTTT.

V is TRBV1 and J is TRBJ2-1; no check of the table's D call, TRBD2, against the DNA was made. TRBV1 is a pseudogene. This CDR3 contains 15 residues. The CDR3 sequence: CTSSQDNLAGNEQFF. CDR3 bases: TGCACCAGCAGCCAAGATAATCTAGCTGGGAATGAGCAGTTCTTC.

The chain joins TRBV7-2 to TRBJ2-7; TRBD2 matches at 12 bases. The length of the CDR3 is 15 residues. Germline CDR1 and CDR2: SGHTA and FQGNSA. Trimming at V came to 5 bases and at J to 0 bases, leaving 2 bases not matched to a gene. In DNA, the CDR3 is TGTGCCAGCAGCACTAGCGGGAGGAGCTCCTACGAGCAGTACTTC. It yields the protein CASSTSGRSSYEQYF.

The rearrangement joins TRBV7-9 to TRBJ1-4, with D hard to call. V lost 5 bases and J 11 bases, leaving 18 bases between the germline ends. The V gene's germline CDR1 is SEHNR and CDR2 FQNEAQ (reference sequence). This CDR3 comprises 14 residues. CDR3 in amino acids: CASSRDTDQYKLFF. The CDR3 DNA reads as TGTGCCAGCAGCCGTGACACCGATCAGTATAAACTGTTTTTT.